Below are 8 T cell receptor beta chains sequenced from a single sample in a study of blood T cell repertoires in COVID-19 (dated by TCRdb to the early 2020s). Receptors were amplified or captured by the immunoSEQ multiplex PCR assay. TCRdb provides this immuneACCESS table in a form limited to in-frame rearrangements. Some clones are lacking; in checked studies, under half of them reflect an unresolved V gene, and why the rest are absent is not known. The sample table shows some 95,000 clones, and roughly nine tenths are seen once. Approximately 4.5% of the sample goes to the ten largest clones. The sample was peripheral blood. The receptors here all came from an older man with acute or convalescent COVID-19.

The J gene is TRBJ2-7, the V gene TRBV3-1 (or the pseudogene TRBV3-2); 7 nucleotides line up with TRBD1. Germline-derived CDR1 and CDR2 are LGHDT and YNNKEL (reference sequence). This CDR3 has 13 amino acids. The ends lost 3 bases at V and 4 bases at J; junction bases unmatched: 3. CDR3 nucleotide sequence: TGTGCCAGCAGCCATGCACAGGGGTACGAGCAGTACGTC. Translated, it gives CASSHAQGYEQYV.

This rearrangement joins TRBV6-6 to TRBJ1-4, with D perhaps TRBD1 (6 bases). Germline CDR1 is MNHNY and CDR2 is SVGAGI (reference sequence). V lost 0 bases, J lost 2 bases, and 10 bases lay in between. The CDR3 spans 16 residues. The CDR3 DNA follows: TGTGCCAGCAGTTACTCGGGGGCGGCGACTAATGAAAAACTGTTTTTT. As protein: CASSYSGAATNEKLFF.

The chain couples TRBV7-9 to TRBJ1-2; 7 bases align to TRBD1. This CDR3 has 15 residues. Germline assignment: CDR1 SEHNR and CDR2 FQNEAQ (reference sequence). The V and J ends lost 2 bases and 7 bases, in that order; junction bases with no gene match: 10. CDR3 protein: CASSLKGGDGTGYTF. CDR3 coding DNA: TGTGCCAGCAGCTTAAAAGGGGGCGATGGTACTGGCTACACCTTC.

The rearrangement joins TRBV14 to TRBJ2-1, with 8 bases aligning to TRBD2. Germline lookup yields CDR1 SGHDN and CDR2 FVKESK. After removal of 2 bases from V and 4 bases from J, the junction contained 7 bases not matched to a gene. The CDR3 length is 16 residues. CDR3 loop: CASSQSGGGPYNEQFF. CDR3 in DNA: TGTGCCAGCAGCCAATCGGGCGGGGGGCCTTACAATGAGCAGTTCTTC.

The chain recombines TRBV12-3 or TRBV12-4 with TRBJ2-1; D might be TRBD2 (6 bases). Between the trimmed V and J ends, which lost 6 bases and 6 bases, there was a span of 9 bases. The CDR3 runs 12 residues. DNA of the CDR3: TGTGCCAGCAGCCTGACTAGCAATGAGCAGTTCTTC. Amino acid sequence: CASSLTSNEQFF.

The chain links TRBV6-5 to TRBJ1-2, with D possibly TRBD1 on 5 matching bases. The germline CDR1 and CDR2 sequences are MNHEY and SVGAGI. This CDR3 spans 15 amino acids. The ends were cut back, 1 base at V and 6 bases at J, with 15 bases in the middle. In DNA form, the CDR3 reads TGTGCCAGCAGTTACTGGTCAGGGCGTAGTAATGGCTACACCTTC. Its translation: CASSYWSGRSNGYTF.

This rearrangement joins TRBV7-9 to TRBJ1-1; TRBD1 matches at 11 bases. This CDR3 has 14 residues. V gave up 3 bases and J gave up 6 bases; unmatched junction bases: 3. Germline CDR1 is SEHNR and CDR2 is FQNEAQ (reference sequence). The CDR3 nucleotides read TGTGCCAGCAGCTTGGGACAGGGGGGCGCTGAAGCTTTCTTT. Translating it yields CASSLGQGGAEAFF.

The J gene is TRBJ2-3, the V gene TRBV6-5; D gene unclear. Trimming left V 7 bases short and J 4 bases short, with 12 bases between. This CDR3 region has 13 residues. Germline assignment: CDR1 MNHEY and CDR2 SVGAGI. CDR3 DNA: TGTGCCAGCACCCTGAAGCCCCCAGATACGCAGTATTTT. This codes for CASTLKPPDTQYF.